This T cell receptor beta chain stems from a study of identical twins (dated by TCRdb to 2016 to 2018). For context, the study as a whole: To test whether fetal clonotypes persist, the study used deep sequencing on TCR alpha and beta repertoires from monozygotic twins, unrelated adults of various ages, and cord blood. To rule out contamination, replicate twin experiments were performed at different times with different library preparation protocols. General findings and caveats noted by the study authors: Abundant cord blood beta clonotypes had fewer insertions, young adult naive repertoires showed a similar but weaker trend, and memory repertoires showed no such trend. In monozygotic twins, recombination models systematically underestimated out-of-frame TCR alpha sharing, but the models matched the sharing seen between unrelated individuals. A weaker excess of twin sharing was found in beta out-of-frame sequences because the signal-to-noise ratio was lowered by fewer shared sequences. Conclusions relied on cross-sectional statistical analysis, since the same donors could not be followed over many years. Compared with coincidental sharing between unrelated individuals, an excess of low generation-probability sequences was observed among out-of-frame TCR alpha sequences shared between twins. Zero-insertion analyses could be partly confounded by invariant T cells such as MAIT and iNKT, though diverse VJ usage argued against such confounding for most clonotypes.

Library prep was done by 5' RACE. Sequencing was carried out with an Illumina HiSeq 2000. A universal primer binding site was introduced by template switching, and a unique molecular identifier was present in the final cDNA, enabling accurate counting of TCR cDNA molecules. Specific primers in the conserved constant-segment region were used to synthesize first-strand cDNA for the TCR alpha and beta chains. To control for contamination, every cDNA library was double barcoded, receiving both a SMART-Mk sample barcode and Illumina barcodes. TruSeq adapter sequences along with Illumina sample barcodes were introduced in two successive PCR steps. The TCR alpha and beta cDNA libraries were sequenced on the Illumina HiSeq platform using custom primers. Per the original workflow: MiGEC processed the raw reads to extract unique molecular identifiers, while MiXCR was used to determine the CDR3 positions. Recombination models were inferred per individual with the repgenHMM and IGoR tools using an EM algorithm. The analysis of shared clonotypes was done with the tcR package in R, with sharing normalized by the product of cloneset sizes. Out-of-frame nonproductive sequences were analyzed to study raw recombination free of thymic and clonal selection effects. TCRdb's own reprocessing of the public reads used fastp at Q25 and MiXCR and kept productive beta chains. Rows are combined by CDR3 protein, so each entry shows the most common genes and DNA. The V and J calls, along with clone size, are taken from TCRdb and not from the paper's own processing. Within this sample are 1.5 million to 2 million distinct CDR3 sequences, with roughly a third of them counted one time only. The ten most abundant clones make up over 0.25% of the sample.

This clonotype was seen a handful of times. No cognate antigen has been identified for it. The input lacks base qualities; no much larger clone sits a single base away. From cysteine to phenylalanine, the CDR3 is 11 amino acids long. Only the CDR3 DNA stays, 33 bases, in frame from base 1. The junction carries 7 bases between V and J, which are trimmed by 1 base and 7 bases respectively. The germline V gene (reference sequence) provides CDR1 DFQATT and CDR2 SNEGSKA. Only healthy Caucasian donors were included. The rearrangement combines TRBV20-1 with TRBJ2-5; a confident D gene designation cannot be given. The sequencing input was cord blood. The source of this sequence is a newborn girl in good health. The sequence in DNA is TGCAGTGCTAGAGGGACCTTGACCCAGTACTTC. This sequence encodes CSARGTLTQYF.